These T cell receptor beta chains were read from a single sample in a study of T cell responses to AZD1222 COVID-19 vaccine. Data came from immunoSEQ multiplex PCR; TCRdb stores just in-frame clones and leaves some out. The data hold about 200,000 clones, with around 92% observed a single time. Sequencing was performed on peripheral blood, taken on day 0 of AZD1222 vaccination. The receptors here all came from an adult in good health. CDR3s include the opening cysteine and the closing phenylalanine or tryptophan. The D gene is left open where the match is weak. Clone size is shown for a subset of rows, as once, few, many or a class of expanded clone.

V	D	J	size	DNA	CDR3
TRBV27	.	TRBJ2-7	.	TGTGCCAGCAGCCTGGTCCAGCGCGGTTCTGGCGAGCAGTACTTC	CASSLVQRGSGEQYF
TRBV3-1/TRBV3-2	.	TRBJ1-1	.	TGTGCCAGCAGCCCCCTGGCCGGGGAGGGCACTGAAGCTTTCTTT	CASSPLAGEGTEAFF
TRBV14	.	TRBJ1-1	.	TGTGCCAGCAGCCAAAGGGAAGGGGGAGCCACTGAAGCTTTCTTT	CASSQREGGATEAFF
TRBV10-1	TRBD2	TRBJ2-1	.	TGCGCCAGCAGTGAGTACCGGGGGGGGTACAATGAGCAGTTCTTC	CASSEYRGGYNEQFF
TRBV30	TRBD1	TRBJ1-2	.	TGTGCCTGGAGTCCAGGACAGGGCCCCGTCTATGGCTACACCTTC	CAWSPGQGPVYGYTF
TRBV7-3	TRBD1	TRBJ1-6	.	TGTGCCAGCAGCACACAGGGGGCGGATTCACCCCTCCACTTT	CASSTQGADSPLHF
TRBV27	TRBD1	TRBJ1-2	.	TGTGCCAGCAGTTTCCGGGACAGCCGAGGCTACACCTTC	CASSFRDSRGYTF
TRBV5-4	TRBD1	TRBJ1-1	.	TGTGCCAGCAGTTCAGCGACAGGGTGGAACACTGAAGCTTTCTTT	CASSSATGWNTEAFF
TRBV29-1	.	TRBJ1-4	.	TGCAGCGTTCATCTACTGCGGGACACCGGAGATGAAAAACTGTTTTTT	CSVHLLRDTGDEKLFF
TRBV9	.	TRBJ1-2	.	TGTGCCAGCTCCCCCTCGGACAACTATGGCTACACCTTC	CASSPSDNYGYTF
TRBV18	.	TRBJ1-1	once	TGTGCCAGCTCACCTGAATCGGGACGACCAAACACTGAAGCTTTCTTT	CASSPESGRPNTEAFF
TRBV13	.	TRBJ2-7	.	TGTGCCAGCAGCCTAGAAACAGGGTTTGCCTACGAGCAGTACTTC	CASSLETGFAYEQYF
TRBV19	.	TRBJ2-7	.	TGTGCCAGTAGTACAGAAACGAGCTCCTACGAGCAGTACTTC	CASSTETSSYEQYF
TRBV7-2	TRBD1	TRBJ1-2	.	TGTGCCAGCAGCTACGGACAGGGCTCATATAACTATGGCTACACCTTC	CASSYGQGSYNYGYTF
TRBV27	TRBD1	TRBJ1-6	.	TGTGCCAGCACCAACAGGGGGACGAATTCACCCCTCCACTTT	CASTNRGTNSPLHF
TRBV10-3	.	TRBJ2-6	.	TGTGCCATCAGTGAGTCATACCAGGGGACGGCTGGGGCCAACGTCCTGACTTTC	CAISESYQGTAGANVLTF
TRBV28	TRBD1	TRBJ1-3	few	TGTGCCAGCAGTCCCCCCGGGACAGACGGAAACACCATATATTTT	CASSPPGTDGNTIYF
TRBV7-2	TRBD2	TRBJ2-5	.	TGTGCCAGCAGCTTAGCAGCGGGGGGGCCCGGGACCCAGTACTTC	CASSLAAGGPGTQYF
TRBV2	.	TRBJ1-1	.	TGTGCCAGCAGTGCTGGGTCGAGAGTCCAAGCTTTCTTT	CASSAGSRVQAFF
TRBV19	.	TRBJ1-1	.	TGTGCCATTTCTCAATTCCGTGACACTGAAGCTTTCTTT	CAISQFRDTEAFF
TRBV7-2	.	TRBJ1-2	.	TGTGCCAGCAGCTTAGTCGGGGATAACTATGGCTACACCTTC	CASSLVGDNYGYTF
TRBV19	TRBD1	TRBJ1-5	.	TGTGCCAGTATGGGGCTACAGGGGGCAAGGCAGCCCCAGCATTTT	CASMGLQGARQPQHF
TRBV19	.	TRBJ1-5	.	TGTGCCAGTAGGCTTGAGGGGCCCTTGGTCTATAGCAATCAGCCCCAGCATTTT	CASRLEGPLVYSNQPQHF
TRBV3-1/TRBV3-2	TRBD2	TRBJ2-5	.	TGTGCCAGCAGCCAAGAACGCGGGGGGGCCCCCGAGACCCAGTACTTC	CASSQERGGAPETQYF
TRBV19	TRBD2	TRBJ2-3	.	TGTGCCAGTCGGACTAGCGGCACAGATACGCAGTATTTT	CASRTSGTDTQYF
TRBV4-1	.	TRBJ2-7	.	TGCGCCAGCAGCCAAGATCCATCAGGGACACCGCAGTACTTC	CASSQDPSGTPQYF
TRBV27	.	TRBJ2-5	once	TGTGCCAGCAGTTTCCAGGACAGGGAGGGAGAGACCCAGTACTTC	CASSFQDREGETQYF
TRBV19	TRBD1	TRBJ1-2	.	TGTGCCAGTAGTTTCGGACAGGGGGCTGGCTACACCTTC	CASSFGQGAGYTF
TRBV9	.	TRBJ2-7	.	TGTGCCAGCAGCGTAGGGTCGGGGGCGGAGCAGTACTTC	CASSVGSGAEQYF
TRBV11-3	.	TRBJ2-5	.	TGTGCCAGCAGTTCCCAAGGAGAGACCCAGTACTTC	CASSSQGETQYF
TRBV5-1	TRBD1	TRBJ1-4	.	TGCGCCAGCAGCCCGGACAGGCCTAATGAAAAACTGTTTTTT	CASSPDRPNEKLFF
TRBV2	.	TRBJ2-7	.	TGTGCCAGCAGTTCCGGGACGGACGCCTACGAGCAGTACTTC	CASSSGTDAYEQYF
TRBV19	.	TRBJ1-1	.	TGTGCCAGTAGTATCTCCCCAGGACGCACTGAAGCTTTCTTT	CASSISPGRTEAFF
TRBV5-6	TRBD2	TRBJ2-3	once	TGTGCCAGCAGCTTGGTAGCGGGGGGGCCTTCAGATACGCAGTATTTT	CASSLVAGGPSDTQYF
TRBV12-3/TRBV12-4	.	TRBJ1-2	.	TGTGCCAGCAGTCCAGGGTCGTATGGCTACACCTTC	CASSPGSYGYTF
TRBV19	.	TRBJ2-1	.	TGTGCCAGTGCAGAGGGTCCGGGATCCTTAGAGCAGTTCTTC	CASAEGPGSLEQFF
TRBV29-1	TRBD2	TRBJ2-3	.	TGCAGCGTCGAGGGACTAGCGGGGGCAGATACGCAGTATTTT	CSVEGLAGADTQYF
TRBV7-3	.	TRBJ2-7	.	TGTGCCAGCAGCTCACTAGGGAGGACCAGCGAGCAGTACTTC	CASSSLGRTSEQYF
TRBV7-2	.	TRBJ1-4	.	TGTGCCAGCAGCTTACGGGGGGGTGAAAAACTGTTTTTT	CASSLRGGEKLFF
TRBV30	.	TRBJ2-2	.	TGTGCCTGGGATCCAAAGGGCCCCGGGGAGCTGTTTTTT	CAWDPKGPGELFF
TRBV5-1	.	TRBJ1-1	.	TGCGCCAGCAGTTCGACGGGGAGTACCACTGAAGCTTTCTTT	CASSSTGSTTEAFF
TRBV12-3/TRBV12-4	.	TRBJ1-1	.	TGTGCCAGCAGTTTTTCGCCCGGGCATGCTTTCTTT	CASSFSPGHAFF
TRBV20-1	TRBD2	TRBJ2-3	.	TGCAGTGCTAGTTGGCCGGGGGGAGATACGCAGTATTTT	CSASWPGGDTQYF
TRBV5-6	.	TRBJ1-4	once	TGTGCCAGCAGTTTAAAAGACACCCAACTGTTTTTT	CASSLKDTQLFF
TRBV18	TRBD1	TRBJ2-1	once	TGTGCCAGCTCACCGGACAGGGAGCAGTTCTTC	CASSPDREQFF
TRBV19	.	TRBJ1-1	.	TGTGCCAGATGGCAACGGGCTGAAGCTTTCTTT	CARWQRAEAFF
TRBV27	.	TRBJ1-2	.	TGTGCCAGCATGGGACCGAACTATGGCTACACCTTC	CASMGPNYGYTF
TRBV7-9	.	TRBJ2-2	.	TGTGCCAGCAGCCCATCTAGAAACACCGGGGAGCTGTTTTTT	CASSPSRNTGELFF
TRBV27	TRBD1	TRBJ1-1	.	TGTGCCAGCAGTCTGCGACCCCCGGGACAGGGTGTCATGAACACTGAAGCTTTCTTT	CASSLRPPGQGVMNTEAFF